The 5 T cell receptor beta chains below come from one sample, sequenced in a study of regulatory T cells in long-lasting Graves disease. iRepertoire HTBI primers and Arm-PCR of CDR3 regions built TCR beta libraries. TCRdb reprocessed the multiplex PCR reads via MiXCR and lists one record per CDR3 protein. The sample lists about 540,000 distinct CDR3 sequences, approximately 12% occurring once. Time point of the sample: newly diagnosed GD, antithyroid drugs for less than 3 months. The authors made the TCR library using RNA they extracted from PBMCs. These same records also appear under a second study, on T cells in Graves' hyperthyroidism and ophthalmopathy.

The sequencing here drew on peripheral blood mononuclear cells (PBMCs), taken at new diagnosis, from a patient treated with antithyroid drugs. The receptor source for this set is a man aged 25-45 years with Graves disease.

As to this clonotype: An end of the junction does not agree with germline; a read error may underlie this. The CDR3 nucleotides are TGTGCCAGCAGCCTAACCGACAGTGCTAGAGTTTTT. Protein: CASSLTDSARVF. V gene TRBV7-2 combines with J gene TRBJ1-4, with TRBD1 as a possible D gene (5 bases). Germline lookup yields CDR1 SGHTA and CDR2 FQGNSA. The CDR3 loop spans 12 amino acids.

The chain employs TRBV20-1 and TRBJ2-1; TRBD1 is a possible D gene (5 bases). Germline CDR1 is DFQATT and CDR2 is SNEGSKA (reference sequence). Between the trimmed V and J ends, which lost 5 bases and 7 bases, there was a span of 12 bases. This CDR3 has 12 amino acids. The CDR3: CSASQGRNEQFF. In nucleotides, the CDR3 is TGCAGTGCTTCTCAGGGAAGGAATGAGCAGTTCTTC.

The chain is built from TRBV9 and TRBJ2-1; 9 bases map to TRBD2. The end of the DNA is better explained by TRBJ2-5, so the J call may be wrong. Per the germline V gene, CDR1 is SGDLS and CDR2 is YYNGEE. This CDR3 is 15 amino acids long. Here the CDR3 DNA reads TGTGCCAGCAGCTTTCAAGCGGGAGGCCCAGAGACCCAGTACTTC. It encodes CASSFQAGGPETQYF.

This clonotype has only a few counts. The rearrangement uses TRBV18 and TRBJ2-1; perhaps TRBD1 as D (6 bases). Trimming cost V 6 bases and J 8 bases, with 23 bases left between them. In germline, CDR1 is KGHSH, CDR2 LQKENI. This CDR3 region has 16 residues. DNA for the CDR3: TGTGCCAGCTCTCCCGGGGCTGGGGGACAAAGGGATGAGCAGTTCTTC. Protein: CASSPGAGGQRDEQFF.

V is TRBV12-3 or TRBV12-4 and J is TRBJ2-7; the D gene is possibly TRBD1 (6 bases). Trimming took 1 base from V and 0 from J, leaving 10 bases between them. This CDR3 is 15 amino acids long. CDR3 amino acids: CASSLGGGLSYEQYF. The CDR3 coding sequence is TGTGCCAGCAGTTTAGGTGGGGGCCTCTCCTACGAGCAGTACTTC.